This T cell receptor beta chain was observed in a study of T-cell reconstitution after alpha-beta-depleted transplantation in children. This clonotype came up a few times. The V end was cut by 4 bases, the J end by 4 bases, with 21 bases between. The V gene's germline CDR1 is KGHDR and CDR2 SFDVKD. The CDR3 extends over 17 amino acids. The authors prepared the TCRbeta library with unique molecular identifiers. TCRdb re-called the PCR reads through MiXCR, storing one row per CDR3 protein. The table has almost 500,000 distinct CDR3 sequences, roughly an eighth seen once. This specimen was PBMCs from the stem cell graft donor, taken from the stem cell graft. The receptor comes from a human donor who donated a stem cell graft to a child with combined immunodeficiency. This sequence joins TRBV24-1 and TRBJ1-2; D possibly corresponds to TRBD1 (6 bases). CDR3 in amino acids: CATSDSAGGGVAYGYTF. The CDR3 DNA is TGTGCCACCAGTGACTCGGCGGGGGGCGGGGTAGCCTATGGCTACACCTTC.